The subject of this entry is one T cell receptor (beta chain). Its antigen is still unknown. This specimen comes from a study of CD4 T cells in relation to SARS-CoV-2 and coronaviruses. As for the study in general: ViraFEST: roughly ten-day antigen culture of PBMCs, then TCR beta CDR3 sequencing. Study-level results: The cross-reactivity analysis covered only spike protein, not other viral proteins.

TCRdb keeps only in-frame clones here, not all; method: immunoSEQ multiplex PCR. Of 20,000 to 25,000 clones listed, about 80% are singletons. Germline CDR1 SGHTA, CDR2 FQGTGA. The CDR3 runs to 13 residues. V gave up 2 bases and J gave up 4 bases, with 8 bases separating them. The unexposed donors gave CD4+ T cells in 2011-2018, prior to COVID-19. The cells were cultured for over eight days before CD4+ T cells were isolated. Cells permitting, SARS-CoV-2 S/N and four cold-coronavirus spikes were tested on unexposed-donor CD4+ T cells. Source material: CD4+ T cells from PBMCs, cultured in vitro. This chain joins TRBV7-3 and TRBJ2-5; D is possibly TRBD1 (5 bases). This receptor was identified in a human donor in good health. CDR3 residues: CASSLDSAETQYF. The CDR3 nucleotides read TGTGCCAGCAGCTTAGACAGCGCAGAGACCCAGTACTTC.